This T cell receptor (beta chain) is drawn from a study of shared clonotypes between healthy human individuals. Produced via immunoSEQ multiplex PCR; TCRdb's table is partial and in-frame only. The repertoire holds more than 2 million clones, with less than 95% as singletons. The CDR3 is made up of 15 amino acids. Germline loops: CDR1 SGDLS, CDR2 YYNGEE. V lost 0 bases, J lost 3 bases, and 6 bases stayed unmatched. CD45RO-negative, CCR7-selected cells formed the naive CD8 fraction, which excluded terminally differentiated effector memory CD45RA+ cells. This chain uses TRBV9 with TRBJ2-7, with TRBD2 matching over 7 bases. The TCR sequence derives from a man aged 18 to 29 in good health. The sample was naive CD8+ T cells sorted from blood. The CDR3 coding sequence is TGTGCCAGCAGCGTAGGCGGCGGGGGAGGCTACGAGCAGTACTTC. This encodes CASSVGGGGGYEQYF.